This T cell receptor beta chain was sequenced for a study of blood T cell repertoires in COVID-19 (dated by TCRdb to between 2020 and 2021). General notes on the study: Samples from collaborators originated in the United States, Italy and Spain and spanned both the acute and convalescent phases of COVID-19. The prospective study material was composed of cDNA or gDNA derived from T cells, B-cell-depleted T cells, or PBMCs. The sample metadata nearly always contained a de-identified subject ID, COVID-19 status, age in years and sex. The samples were drawn from two sources: the first 160 participants of the ongoing ImmuneRACE study, and 1,000 to 1,500 subjects contributed by 6 global collaborators. The repertoires were made available in a free public database intended to serve as a resource for research on the immune response to SARS-CoV-2. Where available, HLA class I and class II types were taken from metadata supplied by the sample provider and were not determined by assay-based typing. Subjects who had been exposed to COVID-19, were actively infected with it, or had recovered from it provided the deeply sampled blood TCRbeta repertoires that made up the dataset.

What the work shows at the level of the full study, not this receptor alone: The quantity of clinical and demographic metadata differed by source and by participant and was supplied without curation.

One collaborating source in Seattle enrolled patients while the patients were actively infected and followed the patients over time throughout the course of disease. Each collaborating institution followed its own protocols to collect whole blood in K2EDTA tubes. For TCRbeta analysis, collaborators shipped samples in one of three forms: frozen whole blood, isolated PBMCs, or DNA extracted from either of those sample types. The immunoSEQ Assay, a bias-controlled multiplex PCR, was used to amplify TCRbeta CDR3 regions from genomic DNA. Under the source paper's analysis protocol: Within the assay, amplification of reference gene primers was used to estimate how many nucleated cells each sample contained. To quantify the absolute abundance of each unique TCRbeta CDR3 rearrangement, sequence reads were collapsed and filtered. Productive Simpson clonality was computed per sample as the square root of Simpson's diversity index over productive rearrangements. Held by TCRdb, this immuneACCESS table contains in-frame sequences only and omits some clones. Under half of the omission traces to an unresolved V gene where checked; the cause of the rest is unknown. The V and J calls and clone size come from that table; D and trimming were worked out from the DNA. The sample includes approximately 200,000 clones, with approximately 81% observed a single time. The ten largest account for 8% to 11% of the sample.

This clone was recorded once. Its cognate antigen has yet to be identified. One base away there is no much larger clone; base qualities are not given. The germline V gene (reference sequence) specifies GTSNPN as CDR1 and SVGIG as CDR2. Deletion took 3 bases off V and 4 bases off J, with a span of 19 bases between the germline ends. The CDR3, cysteine through phenylalanine, is 16 amino acids long. Only the CDR3 part of the read is kept: 48 bases, read in frame from the first base. Sequencing was carried out using peripheral blood. The TCR comes from a woman of 80 years or more with COVID-19, enrolled during active disease. The sequence links TRBV30 to TRBJ2-4; possibly the D gene is TRBD2, per 7 matching bases. DNA sequence: TGTGCCTGGAGCCCTCTCGGGGGAGGGGGAAAAAACATTCAGTACTTC. The resulting protein is CAWSPLGGGGKNIQYF.